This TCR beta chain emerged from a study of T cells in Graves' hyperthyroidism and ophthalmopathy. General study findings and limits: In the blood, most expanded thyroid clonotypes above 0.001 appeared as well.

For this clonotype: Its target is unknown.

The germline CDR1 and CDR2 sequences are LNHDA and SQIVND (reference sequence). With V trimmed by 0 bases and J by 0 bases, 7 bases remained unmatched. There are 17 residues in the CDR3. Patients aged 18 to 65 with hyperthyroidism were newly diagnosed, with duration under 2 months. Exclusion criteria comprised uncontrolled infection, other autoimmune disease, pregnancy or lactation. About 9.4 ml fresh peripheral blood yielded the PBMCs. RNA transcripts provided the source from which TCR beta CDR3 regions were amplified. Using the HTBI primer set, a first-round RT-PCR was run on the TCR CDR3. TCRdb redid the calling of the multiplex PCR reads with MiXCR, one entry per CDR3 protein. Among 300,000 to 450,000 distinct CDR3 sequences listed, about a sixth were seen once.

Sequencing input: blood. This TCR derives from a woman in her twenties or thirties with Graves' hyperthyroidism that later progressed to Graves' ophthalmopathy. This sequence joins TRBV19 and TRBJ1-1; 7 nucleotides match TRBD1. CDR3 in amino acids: CASSIDYTGQLNTEAFF. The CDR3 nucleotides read TGTGCCAGTAGTATAGACTATACGGGACAGTTGAACACTGAAGCTTTCTTT.